The source of this TCR beta chain is a study of blood T cell repertoires in COVID-19. About the study: COVID-19 samples, acute and convalescent, were from the United States, Italy and Spain.

Source study methods: Reference gene primer amplification yielded estimated nucleated cell counts. Profiled with immunoSEQ multiplex PCR; TCRdb holds only in-frame clones, not every one. The DNA gave D and trimming, while V, J and clone size come from that table. The sample consists of tens of thousands of clones, roughly 88% of them appearing once. The sequence derives from a man between 60 and 70 years old with acute or convalescent COVID-19. Input material: peripheral blood.

The CDR3 spells CASRPALPGEGYGYTF. DNA for the CDR3: TGTGCCAGCAGGCCGGCCCTGCCAGGGGAGGGCTATGGCTACACCTTC. J is TRBJ1-2 and V is TRBV28, with D possibly TRBD1 on 6 matching bases. V lost 6 bases, J lost 4 bases, and 21 bases lay in between. Germline V gene lookup returns CDR1 MDHEN and CDR2 SYDVKM. The CDR3 runs 16 residues.